The rows below give T cell receptor beta chains drawn from one sample of a study of blood T cell repertoires in COVID-19. This table comes from immunoSEQ multiplex PCR, and its TCRdb copy is limited to in-frame clones, with some not included. The sample gives around 190,000 clones, 65% to 90% of which show up once; more than 7.5% is in the top ten. Material for sequencing was peripheral blood. These TCRs come from a man aged 50 to 60 with active or convalescent COVID-19. Both conserved end residues are part of each CDR3. The order of the fields is CDR3 protein, CDR3 DNA, D gene, J gene, clone size, V gene. The D gene is left open where the match is weak. The size field is filled for only some rows; it gives once, few, many or a size class.

CASSRTANQPQHF	TGTGCCAGCAGTCGGACAGCGAATCAGCCCCAGCATTTT	NA	TRBJ1-5	NA	TRBV28
CAISEISGISEQFF	TGTGCCATCAGTGAGATTAGCGGGATCAGTGAGCAGTTCTTC	TRBD2	TRBJ2-1	NA	TRBV10-3
CASSPWTGQGYTF	TGTGCCAGCAGTCCCTGGACAGGGCAAGGCTACACCTTC	TRBD1	TRBJ1-2	NA	TRBV28
CASREGTSGIYEQYF	TGTGCCAGCAGGGAGGGGACTAGCGGGATCTACGAGCAGTACTTC	TRBD2	TRBJ2-7	NA	TRBV2
CASSSFPGGGTGELFF	TGTGCCAGCAGTTCCTTTCCGGGGGGCGGGACCGGGGAGCTGTTTTTT	NA	TRBJ2-2	NA	TRBV27
CASSYVAGHQPQHF	TGTGCCAGCAGTTACGTCGCAGGGCATCAGCCCCAGCATTTT	NA	TRBJ1-5	NA	TRBV6-2/TRBV6-3
CASSLGQNQPQHF	TGCGCCAGCAGCTTGGGACAGAATCAGCCCCAGCATTTT	NA	TRBJ1-5	NA	TRBV5-1
CASRLGQGRADTQYF	TGTGCCAGCAGACTAGGACAGGGTAGGGCAGATACGCAGTATTTT	TRBD1	TRBJ2-3	NA	TRBV6-5
CASSTQNTDTQYF	TGTGCCAGTAGTACACAGAACACAGATACGCAGTATTTT	NA	TRBJ2-3	NA	TRBV19
CASSQPGHPLYGYTF	TGTGCCAGCAGTCAGCCGGGACACCCCCTCTATGGCTACACCTTC	NA	TRBJ1-2	NA	TRBV6-5
CSVAGGAGGNEKLFF	TGCAGCGTTGCCGGGGGGGCGGGGGGCAATGAAAAACTGTTTTTT	NA	TRBJ1-4	NA	TRBV29-1
CASSMGQGWLNTEAFF	TGTGCCAGTAGTATGGGACAGGGGTGGTTGAACACTGAAGCTTTCTTT	TRBD1	TRBJ1-1	once	TRBV19
CASSLKGSYEQYF	TGTGCCAGCAGTTTAAAGGGGTCCTACGAGCAGTACTTC	NA	TRBJ2-7	NA	TRBV12-3/TRBV12-4
CATDSGAGNSPLHF	TGTGCCACCGATTCTGGGGCAGGAAATTCACCCCTCCACTTT	NA	TRBJ1-6	NA	TRBV7-9
CASSLSRDFNNEQFF	TGTGCCAGCAGCCTTAGTCGGGACTTCAACAATGAGCAGTTCTTC	NA	TRBJ2-1	once	TRBV3-1/TRBV3-2
CAISEPTGYPNYGYTF	TGTGCCATCAGTGAGCCGACAGGATACCCTAACTATGGCTACACCTTC	NA	TRBJ1-2	once	TRBV10-3
CAWSVSVSADEQFF	TGTGCCTGGAGTGTGTCGGTTAGCGCAGATGAGCAGTTCTTC	NA	TRBJ2-1	NA	TRBV30
CASSLGTSGRAIDEQYF	TGTGCCAGCAGCCTAGGGACTAGCGGGAGGGCCATCGACGAGCAGTACTTC	TRBD2	TRBJ2-7	NA	TRBV5-4
CASRVASNEKLFF	TGTGCCAGCAGGGTAGCCTCTAATGAAAAACTGTTTTTT	NA	TRBJ1-4	few	TRBV7-9
CASSPIATNEKLFF	TGTGCCAGCAGCCCTATAGCAACTAATGAAAAACTGTTTTTT	NA	TRBJ1-4	NA	TRBV3-1/TRBV3-2
CAISGGTGISETQYF	TGTGCCATCAGTGGAGGGACAGGCATTTCGGAGACCCAGTACTTC	TRBD1	TRBJ2-5	NA	TRBV10-3
CASSSSGTGNGYTF	TGTGCCAGCAGTTCCTCCGGGACAGGGAATGGCTACACCTTC	TRBD1	TRBJ1-2	NA	TRBV27
CAWSVGGQQPQHF	TGTGCCTGGAGTGTAGGAGGGCAACAGCCCCAGCATTTT	NA	TRBJ1-5	NA	TRBV30
CASRGTSPDTQYF	TGTGCCAGCAGAGGGACTAGCCCAGATACGCAGTATTTT	TRBD2	TRBJ2-3	NA	TRBV2
CASSLGASGRGSEQFF	TGCGCCAGCAGCTTGGGCGCTAGCGGGAGAGGCAGTGAGCAGTTCTTC	TRBD2	TRBJ2-1	NA	TRBV5-1
CSALGRILQETQYF	TGCAGCGCCCTGGGGCGCATACTCCAAGAGACCCAGTACTTC	NA	TRBJ2-5	NA	TRBV29-1
CASSQESGGSALFYEQYF	TGTGCCAGCAGCCAAGAGTCGGGAGGGTCGGCGCTCTTCTACGAGCAGTACTTC	TRBD2	TRBJ2-7	NA	TRBV4-2
CASSQTGGPYGYTF	TGTGCCAGCAGTCAGACAGGGGGGCCCTATGGCTACACCTTC	TRBD1	TRBJ1-2	once	TRBV27
CASSLSRGPYEQYF	TGTGCCAGCAGCTTATCGCGGGGTCCCTACGAGCAGTACTTC	NA	TRBJ2-7	NA	TRBV6-5
CASRSGGKATNEKLFF	TGTGCCAGTAGGTCGGGGGGCAAGGCAACTAATGAAAAACTGTTTTTT	NA	TRBJ1-4	once	TRBV19
CASSLSGVGYTF	TGTGCCAGCAGTCTTAGCGGGGTCGGCTACACCTTC	NA	TRBJ1-2	NA	TRBV12-3/TRBV12-4
CASSGAGITYEQYF	TGTGCCAGTAGTGGAGCGGGAATCACCTACGAGCAGTACTTC	TRBD2	TRBJ2-7	NA	TRBV19